Following are 3 T cell receptor beta chains from one sample sequenced in a study of T cells in Graves' hyperthyroidism and ophthalmopathy. Researchers took RNA transcripts and amplified the TCR beta CDR3 regions from them. A first-round RT-PCR of the TCR CDR3 used the HTBI primer set. One entry per CDR3 protein results from TCRdb running MiXCR on the multiplex PCR reads. Among over 250,000 distinct CDR3 sequences listed, over 15% were seen once. Sequenced: blood. Receptors originate from a woman in her sixties with Graves' ophthalmopathy.

This clonotype was detected many times. V gene TRBV3-1 combines with J gene TRBJ2-1; D gene ambiguous. The germline V gene encodes CDR1 LGHDT and CDR2 YNNKEL (reference sequence). This CDR3 contains 13 residues. The ends were cut back, 4 bases at V and 8 bases at J, with 12 bases in the middle. The CDR3 spells CASSLAYKDEQFF. CDR3 DNA: TGTGCCAGCAGCCTTGCATACAAAGATGAGCAGTTCTTC.

This clonotype came up many times. This sequence joins TRBV2 and TRBJ1-1; tentatively, D is TRBD1 (6 bases). CDR1 is SNHLY and CDR2 is FYNNEI in the germline V gene. This CDR3 comprises 11 residues. Between the trimmed V and J ends, which lost 4 bases and 10 bases, there was a span of 10 bases. CDR3 region: CASSVDRGAFF. The CDR3 DNA is TGTGCCAGCAGTGTGGACAGAGGAGCTTTCTTT.

This clonotype was found many times. An end of the junction does not agree with germline; a read error may underlie this. The rearrangement uses TRBV7-2 and TRBJ2-7; D may be TRBD1 or TRBD2 (5 bases each). The germline V gene encodes CDR1 SGHTA and CDR2 FQGNSA. The CDR3 covers 13 residues. The CDR3 spells CASSVASGNEQYF. Written as DNA, the CDR3 is TGTGCCAGCAGCGTAGCGTCAGGGAATGAGCAGTACTTC.